This T cell receptor beta chain was documented in a study of neurological immune-mediated disorders. The time point: longitudinal time-point 1 (baseline). This clonotype has ten or more counts. TCRdb passed the 5' RACE reads through MiXCR, listing each CDR3 protein once. Of 40,000 or so distinct CDR3 sequences listed, roughly 3.2% were seen once; the top ten hold about 8%. The CDR3 has 14 residues. The V gene's germline CDR1 is DFQATT and CDR2 SNEGSKA (reference sequence). Trimming at V came to 6 bases and at J to 5 bases, leaving 11 bases not matched to a gene. The sequence came from a woman aged 60 to 75 with multiple sclerosis. Sequencing was carried out using PBMCs. This chain links TRBV20-1 with TRBJ1-2; 8 bases map to TRBD1. CDR3 sequence: CSALTGVFGYGYTF. DNA for the CDR3: TGCAGTGCCCTGACAGGGGTTTTTGGATATGGCTACACCTTC.